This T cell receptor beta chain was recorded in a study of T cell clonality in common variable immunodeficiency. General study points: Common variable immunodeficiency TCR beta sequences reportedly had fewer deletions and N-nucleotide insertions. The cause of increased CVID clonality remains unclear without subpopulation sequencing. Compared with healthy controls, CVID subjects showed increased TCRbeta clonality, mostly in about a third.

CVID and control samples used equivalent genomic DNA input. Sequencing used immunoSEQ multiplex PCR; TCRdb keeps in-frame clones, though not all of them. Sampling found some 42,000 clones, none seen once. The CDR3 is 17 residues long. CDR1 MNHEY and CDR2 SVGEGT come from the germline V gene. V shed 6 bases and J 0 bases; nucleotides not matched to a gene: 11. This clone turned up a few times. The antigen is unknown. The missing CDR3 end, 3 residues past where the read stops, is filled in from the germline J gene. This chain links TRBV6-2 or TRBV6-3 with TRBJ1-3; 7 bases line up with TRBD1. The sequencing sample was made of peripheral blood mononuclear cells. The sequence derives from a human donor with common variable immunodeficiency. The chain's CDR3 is CASRPRQGADSGNTIYF. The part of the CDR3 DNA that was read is TGTGCCAGCAGACCCAGACAGGGTGCCGACTCTGGAAACACC.